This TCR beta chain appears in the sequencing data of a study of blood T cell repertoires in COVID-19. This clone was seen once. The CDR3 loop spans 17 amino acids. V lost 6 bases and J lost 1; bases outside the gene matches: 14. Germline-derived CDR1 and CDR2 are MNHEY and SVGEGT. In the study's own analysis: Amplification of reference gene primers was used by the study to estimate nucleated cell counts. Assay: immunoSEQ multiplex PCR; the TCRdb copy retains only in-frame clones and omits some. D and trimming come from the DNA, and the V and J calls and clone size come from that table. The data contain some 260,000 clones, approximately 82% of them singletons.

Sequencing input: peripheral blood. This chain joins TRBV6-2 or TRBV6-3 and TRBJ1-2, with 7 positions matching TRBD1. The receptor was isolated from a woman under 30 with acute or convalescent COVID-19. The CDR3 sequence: CASSLRQGQKLNYGYTF. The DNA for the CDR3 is TGTGCCAGCAGCCTAAGACAGGGCCAAAAACTTAACTATGGCTACACCTTC.